This TCR beta chain was recorded in a study of cytomegalovirus exposure and HLA in healthy donors (dated by TCRdb to between 2016 and 2019). Study-level background: In an earlier analysis of 587 of the donors, approximately 260 Gb of sequence data and 90 million to 120 million unique TCR beta sequences from roughly 190 million T cells were reported. To predict cytomegalovirus infection status, the study brought together high-throughput TCR immunosequencing, statistical association of individual TCRs with disease status, and machine learning. Roughly 310 gigabases of sequencing data and tens of millions of unique TCR sequences were included in an early release covering about 600 HLA-typed donors. The number of donors typed differed by locus, with 629-630 for A, B, C, DRB1 and DQB1, more than 500 for DQA1, about 610 for DPA1, and around 450 for DPB1. A later analysis re-analyzed previously published TCR beta repertoires from 650 to 800 donors and added high-resolution HLA genotyping to study TCR occurrence patterns. In a later genetic analysis, genome-wide SNP genotypes for 398 of the 666 donors were used, and that subset was treated as a discovery cohort. In the later analysis, no new phenotypic data were used to find candidate immune exposures; instead, reliance was placed on TCR beta sequences and their occurrence across donors. The T cell repertoires of under 700 subjects were profiled by immunosequencing and related to cytomegalovirus serostatus. Among the roughly 380 genotyped donors, around 81% belonged to the genetic ancestry cluster associated with self-reported Caucasian donors. In addition to the first cohort of 650 to 800 subjects, a separate validation cohort of 130 or so different subjects was used. The aim of the study was to test whether cataloging public T cell receptors could identify signatures of past pathogen exposure. Alongside the repertoire data, information on donor age, sex, ethnicity and CMV serostatus was compiled. All discovery cohort repertoires had been generated using a single sequencing platform. Among roughly 400 genotyped donors of the cohort, an average of around 240,000 unique TCR beta nucleotide sequences were sequenced per donor, approximately 20% of them non-productive. HLA typing covered class I and class II loci at four-digit resolution. Because of strong linkage in the cohort, five DR-DQ haplotypes were treated as single units for association and clustering. In an earlier analysis of more than 550 of the donors, high-throughput TCR beta sequencing was used to judge whether each TCR beta V gene segment behaved as functional or pseudogenic. Study-level results and caveats: In a later analysis, HLA-associated TCR beta chains were found to be more clonally expanded and to have lower generation probabilities than equally common non-associated chains. An earlier analysis of around 600 of the donors showed that most TCR beta V segments appeared in productive rearrangements either about 87% or about 30% of the time, which broadly matched IMGT annotations. Linkage disequilibrium might explain the correlated functional status among segregating V segments, but an unknown experimental factor could not be excluded. Roughly uniform sequencing depth across donors was assumed in presence/absence analyses, although this assumption may not hold. When HLA alleles, especially DR and DQ, strongly co-occurred, attributing TCR associations to individual alleles was difficult. Some IMGT-functional V segments, including TRBV6-2 and TRBV6-3, could not be told apart with the 87-base-pair reads, so those segments were excluded. Several of the top co-occurrence clusters appeared to be linked to parvovirus B19, influenza, CMV and Epstein-Barr virus, according to a later analysis. The authors suggested that the approach could potentially be generalized to other disease states and immunological phenotypes. A later analysis found that TCR association rates varied across HLA loci, with DRB1 alleles showing the most associated TCRs and HLA-C alleles the fewest. In vitro tests confirmed that a few of the cytomegalovirus-associated TCR beta chains recognize cytomegalovirus antigens. The cohort was sequenced for TCR beta chains only, and without alpha or paired-chain data the features that could be detected were limited. A further reported finding was that TCR beta sequences accurately predicted the HLA-A and HLA-B alleles for most subjects in the first cohort. At a false discovery rate of 0.05, a later analysis linked roughly 17,000 TCR beta sequences to specific HLA alleles. A total of fewer than 200 TCR beta chains were listed by the study as associated with cytomegalovirus. The classifier was reported to diagnose cytomegalovirus status with high specificity and sensitivity in both the original cohort and the validation cohort. The only immune exposure information available for the cohort was CMV serostatus. Across donors, most TCR sequences were observed very rarely, whereas some public TCRs were present in many individuals. In a later genetic analysis, a missense DCLRE1C variant was associated with V-gene and J-gene trimming of TCR beta chains, and the association was replicated in an independent cohort. In a later analysis, most CMV-associated TCR beta chains were found to appear HLA-restricted, with HLA associations seemingly driven largely by CMV exposure. According to a later genetic analysis, donors in an Asian-associated ancestry cluster had fewer N-insertions in productive TCRs than the approximately 670-donor mean. Because HLA typing was missing for some donors at each locus, association tests included only the typed subset. Because counts were too low, about 18 rarely observed V segments, including chromosome 9 orphons, were excluded from the earlier analysis of several hundred of the donors. A cluster of highly shared sequence variants was judged likely to be a technical artifact of the sequencing pipeline.

With respect to this clone: The clone's antigen remains unknown.

In total, roughly 710 healthy bone marrow donors made up the cohort. At the time of sampling, all cohort members were nominally healthy, though unrecorded immune exposures were likely present. The donor tested CMV seronegative, placing the donor among the 300 to 400 seronegative members of the cohort. A peripheral blood sample was provided by each donor, and peripheral blood mononuclear cells were used for TCR beta sequencing. The Qiagen DNeasy Blood Extraction Kit was used to extract genomic DNA from the blood cell samples. Trimming takes 3 bases from V and 5 bases from J, and the germline ends sit 8 bases apart. The CDR3 numbers 11 residues from cysteine through phenylalanine. Solely the CDR3 DNA is kept, with 33 bases framed from the first base. The germline V gene yields SQVTM for CDR1 and ANQGSEA for CDR2. Libraries were built with the immunoSEQ multiplex PCR assay. For the multiplex PCR, a mixture combining 60 forward primers for TCR Vbeta segments and 13 reverse primers for TCR Jbeta segments was used. A multiplex PCR assay on genomic DNA amplified the CDR3 region of rearranged TCR beta genes. The amplified TCR beta libraries were sequenced on the Illumina HiSeq System as 87-base-pair reads. The study's processing was this. In a later analysis, 80 million or so unique TCR beta chains were counted across the approximately 640 repertoires, and approximately 11 million of these chains were shared by at least two donors. Raw reads were error-corrected and collapsed into unique sequences by a nearest-neighbor algorithm in which closely related sequences were merged to remove PCR and sequencing errors. V, D and J gene segments were assigned by aligning CDR3 sequences to IMGT reference sequences. For a sequence to be retained, a match of at least six nucleotides to both a V gene segment and a J gene segment was required. Rearrangements were called productive when the CDR3 lacked stop codons and stayed in frame with V and J; all others were non-productive. Following IMGT convention, CDR3 was defined as the stretch from the second conserved V-encoded cysteine up to the conserved J-encoded phenylalanine. In an earlier analysis of more than 550 of the donors, sequences lacking an unambiguous match to a single V gene segment were excluded. In an earlier analysis of some 590 of the donors, a V segment was called functional when productive rearrangements were above 56.7%, and segregating when the standard deviation between donors exceeded 5%. To diagnose cytomegalovirus status from the catalog of TCR beta chain sequences, a statistical classification framework was built. A later analysis assigned V and J genes by comparing TCR nucleotide sequences with IMGT/GENE-DB human TR gene sequences. Using the TCRdist pipeline, a later analysis assigned CDR3 sequences along with most-parsimonious VDJ recombination scenarios. In a later analysis, each TCR beta chain was defined by its CDR3 amino acid sequence together with its V-gene family, and reads without a unique V-gene family were excluded. In a later analysis, approximately 590 highly shared, low-generation-probability nucleotide sequences were removed to address suspected cross-contamination and a sequencing artifact. For each public chain, a later analysis derived a clonal expansion index from normalized ranks of inferred template counts within each repertoire. Generation probabilities in a later analysis came from a VDJ recombination model fitted to out-of-frame rearrangements, and those results were checked against IGoR. In a later analysis, hypergeometric tests were used to score TCR-TCR, TCR-HLA and TCR-CMV co-occurrence, with a repertoire-size bias correction applied to TCR pairs. False discovery rates were estimated in a later analysis by permuting HLA or CMV assignments 20 times. In a later analysis, co-occurring TCRs were grouped using DBSCAN, and TCRdist sequence similarity was added for clustering within HLA-allele-positive subsets. For co-occurrence clustering, repertoires with fewer than 30,000 or more than 120,000 public chains were excluded, along with about five repertoires with anomalous nucleotide sharing. As stored in TCRdb, this immuneACCESS dataset retains in-frame rearrangements with V and J assigned. A fraction of the clones does not appear; measured against another copy, unresolved V genes explain less than half of the discrepancy, and the remainder lacks a known reason. V, J and clone size are those of that table, while D and trimming were read from the DNA. The sample table gives around 120,000 clones. About 0.59% of the sample lies in the top ten.

The rearranged segments are TRBV29-1 and TRBJ2-7; a confident D gene designation cannot be given. The receptor's source is a man between 45 and 60 years old in good health and CMV-seronegative. Sequenced material: PBMCs. The CDR3 region has the sequence CSVDSQNEQYF. In nucleotides, the sequence is TGCAGCGTTGATTCGCAGAACGAGCAGTACTTC.